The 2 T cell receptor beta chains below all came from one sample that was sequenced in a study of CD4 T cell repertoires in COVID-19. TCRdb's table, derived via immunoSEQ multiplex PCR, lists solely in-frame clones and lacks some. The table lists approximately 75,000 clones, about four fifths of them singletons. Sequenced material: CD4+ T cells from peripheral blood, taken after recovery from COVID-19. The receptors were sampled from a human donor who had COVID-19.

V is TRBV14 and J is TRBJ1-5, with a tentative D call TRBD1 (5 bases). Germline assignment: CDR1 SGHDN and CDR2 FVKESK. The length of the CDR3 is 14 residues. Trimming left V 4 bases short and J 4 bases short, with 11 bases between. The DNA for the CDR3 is TGTGCCAGCAGCCTATCTTCAGGGAATCAGCCCCAGCATTTT. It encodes CASSLSSGNQPQHF.

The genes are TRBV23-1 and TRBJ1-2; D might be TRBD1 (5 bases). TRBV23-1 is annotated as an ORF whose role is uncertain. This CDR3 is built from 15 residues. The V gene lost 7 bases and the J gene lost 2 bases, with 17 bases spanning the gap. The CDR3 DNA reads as TGCGCCAGCAAGGGACTGTTTTCCACCAACTATGGCTACACCTTC. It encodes CASKGLFSTNYGYTF.